These 10 T cell receptor beta chains came from one sample sequenced in a study of cytomegalovirus exposure and HLA in healthy donors. The PCR made use of 60 Vbeta and 13 Jbeta primers. Clones were sequenced by immunoSEQ multiplex PCR, and TCRdb holds only the in-frame ones, with some missing. The sample includes hundreds of thousands of clones, approximately 84% of them seen just once. The sequencing sample was made of PBMCs. The source of these receptors is a woman aged 40 to 50 in good health and CMV-seronegative.

V and J are TRBV6-6 and TRBJ1-6, with D tentatively TRBD1 (6 bases). Germline V gene data show CDR1 as MNHNY and CDR2 as SVGAGI (reference sequence). Trimming shortened V by 7 bases and J by 10 bases, and 20 bases separated the two germline ends. This CDR3 comprises 15 residues. The chain's CDR3 is CASTNRDMGPSPLHF. CDR3 nucleotides: TGTGCCAGCACCAACCGGGACATGGGCCCCTCACCCCTCCACTTT.

There are a few counts of this clone. The chain uses TRBV10-2 and TRBJ1-6; D ambiguous. CDR1 is WSHSY and CDR2 is SAAADI in the germline V gene. Trimming cost V 8 bases and J 10 bases, with 15 bases left between them. The CDR3 is 13 amino acids. The CDR3: CASQDSLGSPLHF. The CDR3 nucleotides read TGCGCCAGCCAGGACTCCCTTGGGTCACCCCTCCACTTT.

The chain recombines TRBV10-3 with TRBJ2-7; 13 nucleotides align to TRBD2. The CDR3 runs 17 residues. Per the germline V gene, CDR1 is ENHRY and CDR2 is SYGVKD. With 0 bases clipped from V and 5 bases from J, the junction kept 7 bases outside the gene matches. Written as DNA, the CDR3 is TGTGCCATCAGTGAGTCCGGTACTAGCGGGGGGGCCAACGAGCAGTACTTC. It specifies CAISESGTSGGANEQYF.

This clone has only a few counts. This chain links TRBV16 with TRBJ1-3; no clear D. V lost 5 bases and J 3 bases, leaving 5 bases between the germline ends. CDR1 and CDR2 (germline): KGHSY, FQNENV. This CDR3 is built from 12 residues. CDR3 residues: CASSSGGNTIYF. In nucleotides, the CDR3 is TGTGCCAGCAGCTCAGGTGGAAACACCATATATTTT.

The chain has TRBV28 and TRBJ1-4; weak D call: TRBD1 (6 bases). Germline CDR1 reads MDHEN; CDR2 reads SYDVKM. The CDR3 sequence is 15 residues long. The ends were cut back, 6 bases at V and 7 bases at J, with 18 bases in the middle. The CDR3 sequence is CASSIQGQTSEKLFF. The CDR3 coding sequence is TGTGCCAGCAGCATCCAGGGACAAACCAGTGAAAAACTGTTTTTT. The full variable domain, in which reference TRBV28 and TRBJ1-4 provide the parts outside the CDR3, is DVKVTQSSRYLVKRTGEKVFLECVQDMDHENMFWYRQDPGLGLRLIYFSYDVKMKEKGDIPEGYSVSREKKERFSLILESASTNQTSMYLCASSIQGQTSEKLFFGSGTQLSVL.

The chain couples TRBV28 to TRBJ1-2; TRBD1 might be the D (5 bases). Trimming removed 1 base from V and 7 bases from J, with 19 bases in between. The CDR3 contains 16 residues. The V gene's germline CDR1 is MDHEN and CDR2 SYDVKM. CDR3 in amino acids: CASSLSIPTTASGYTF. CDR3 DNA: TGTGCCAGCAGTTTATCAATTCCGACGACAGCGTCTGGCTACACCTTC.

The CDR3 here is CSVVGGAGTGELFF. As DNA, the CDR3 is TGCAGCGTTGTAGGGGGGGCAGGCACCGGGGAGCTGTTTTTT. The V call is TRBV29-1, the J call TRBJ2-2; TRBD2 might be the D (7 bases). The CDR3 extends over 14 amino acids. V lost 4 bases and J 4 bases, leaving 13 bases between the germline ends. The germline V gene has CDR1 SQVTM and CDR2 ANQGSEA.

This clone occurred once. The chain has TRBV19 and TRBJ2-6; tentatively, D is TRBD2 (6 bases). The CDR3 totals 16 residues. In germline, CDR1 is LNHDA, CDR2 SQIVND (reference sequence). Trimming shortened V by 1 base and J by 2 bases, and 9 bases separated the two germline ends. CDR3 bases: TGTGCCAGTAGTATAGGACGGGGGACTGGGGCCAACGTCCTGACTTTC. This codes for CASSIGRGTGANVLTF. Drawing the rest from reference TRBV19 and TRBJ2-6, the complete variable domain is DGGITQSPKYLFRKEGQNVTLSCEQNLNHDAMYWYRQDPGQGLRLIYYSQIVNDFQKGDIAEGYSVSREKKESFPLTVTSAQKNPTAFYLCASSIGRGTGANVLTFGAGSRLTVL.

The V call is TRBV11-2, the J call TRBJ2-7; 8 nucleotides agree with TRBD1. Germline V CDR1 and CDR2: SGHAT, FQNNGV. The CDR3 covers 16 residues. V lost 2 bases, J lost 3 bases, and 9 bases stayed unmatched. The CDR3 DNA follows: TGTGCCAGCAGCTTACTAATGGGACAGGCACGCTACGAGCAGTACTTC. Translated, it gives CASSLLMGQARYEQYF.

The chain joins TRBV29-1 to TRBJ2-7; TRBD1 aligns across 12 bases. The CDR3 sequence is 14 residues long. Germline assignment: CDR1 SQVTM and CDR2 ANQGSEA. The CDR3 loop reads CSVLPGTGGDEQYF. CDR3 sequence (DNA): TGCAGTGTGCTTCCCGGGACAGGGGGCGACGAGCAGTACTTC.